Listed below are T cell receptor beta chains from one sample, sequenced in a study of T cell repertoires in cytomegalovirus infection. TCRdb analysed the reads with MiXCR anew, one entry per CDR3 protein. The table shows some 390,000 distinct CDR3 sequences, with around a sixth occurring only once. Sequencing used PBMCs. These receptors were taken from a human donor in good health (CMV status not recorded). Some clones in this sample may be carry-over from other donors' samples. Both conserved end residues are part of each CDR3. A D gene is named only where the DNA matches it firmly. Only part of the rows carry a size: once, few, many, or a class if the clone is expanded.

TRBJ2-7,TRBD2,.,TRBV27,TGTGCCAGCAGTATCGGGACTAGCGGTACCTACGAGCAGTACTTC,CASSIGTSGTYEQYF
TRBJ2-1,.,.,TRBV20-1,TGCAGTGCTAGAGAGCGTTACTACGTCAATGAGCAGTTCTTC,CSARERYYVNEQFF
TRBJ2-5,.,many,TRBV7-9,TGTGCCAGCATGGGGTGGCAGGGGCAAGAGACCCAGTACTTC,CASMGWQGQETQYF
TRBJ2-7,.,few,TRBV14,TGTGCCAGCAGCCAAGTGCGCGGGCCGGGTGAGCAGTACTTC,CASSQVRGPGEQYF
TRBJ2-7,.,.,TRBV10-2,TGCGCCAGCAGCCGGGACTCGGTGTGGGAGCAGTACTTC,CASSRDSVWEQYF
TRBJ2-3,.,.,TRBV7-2,TGTGCCAGCAGCTTTCCCGGGCCAGATACGCAGTATTTT,CASSFPGPDTQYF
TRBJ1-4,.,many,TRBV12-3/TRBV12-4,TGTGCCAGCACCCTTGTATCTATTCTGGGAAGGACCAATGAAAAACTGTTTTTT,CASTLVSILGRTNEKLFF
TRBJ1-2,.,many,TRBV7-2,TGTGCCAGCAGCTTACCGTCAGGTGGCTACACCTTC,CASSLPSGGYTF
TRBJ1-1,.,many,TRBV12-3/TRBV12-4,TGTGCCAGCATCATGTTCCCGATCACTGAAGCTTTCTTT,CASIMFPITEAFF
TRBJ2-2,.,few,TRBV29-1,TGCAGCGTTGAAAGGGGGGGCCGGTACACCGGGGAGCTGTTTTTT,CSVERGGRYTGELFF
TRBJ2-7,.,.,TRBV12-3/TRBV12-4,TGTGCCAGCAGTTTTGCCCAAAAGGGGATCTACGAGCAGTACTTC,CASSFAQKGIYEQYF
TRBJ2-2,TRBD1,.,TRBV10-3,TGTGCCATCAGTGACCAGGGGGACATCAGCGGGGAGCTGTTTTTT,CAISDQGDISGELFF
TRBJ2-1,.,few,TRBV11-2,TGTGCCAGCAGCTTAGCCGGTCGGGGTCAGTTCTTC,CASSLAGRGQFF
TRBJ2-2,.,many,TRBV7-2,TGTGCCAGCAGCTTAGTCGGAACGAACACCGGGGAGCTGTTTTTT,CASSLVGTNTGELFF
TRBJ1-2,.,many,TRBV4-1,TGCGCCAGCAGCCAAGCACCCTTACAGGGAGAAGGCTACACCTTC,CASSQAPLQGEGYTF
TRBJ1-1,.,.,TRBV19,TGTGCCACCGCGGACAGATTGAACACTGAAGCTTTCTTT,CATADRLNTEAFF
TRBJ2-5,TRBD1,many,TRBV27,TGTGCCAGCAGTATAGGACAGGGTTGGGGAGAGACCCAGTACTTC,CASSIGQGWGETQYF
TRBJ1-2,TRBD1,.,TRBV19,TGTGCCAGTAGTCTAAGGGACAGGGGATCGGCTAACTATGGCTACACCTTC,CASSLRDRGSANYGYTF
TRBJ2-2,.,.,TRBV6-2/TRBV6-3,TGTGCCAGCAGCCGGCCTTCTTTCGGGGAGCTGTTTTTT,CASSRPSFGELFF
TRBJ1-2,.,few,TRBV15,TGTGCCACCAGCAGAGATAACGGTGCTAACTATGGCTACACCTTC,CATSRDNGANYGYTF
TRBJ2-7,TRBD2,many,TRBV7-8,TGTGCCAGCAGCTTAAGGCCACAAGGGACTAGCTCCGAGCAGTACTTC,CASSLRPQGTSSEQYF
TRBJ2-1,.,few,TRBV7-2,TGTGCCAGCAGCGCTTCCCCTGCCTACAATGAGCAGTTCTTC,CASSASPAYNEQFF
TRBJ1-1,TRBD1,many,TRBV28,TGTGCCAGCAGGACAGGGAGCACTGAAGCTTTCTTT,CASRTGSTEAFF
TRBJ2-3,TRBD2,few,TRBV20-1,TGCAGTGCCGCTAGCGGGGGGGGATTCACAGATACGCAGTATTTT,CSAASGGGFTDTQYF
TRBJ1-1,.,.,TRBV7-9,TGTGCCAGCAGGGGGGCCAGGGAAGTTACTGAAGCTTTCTTT,CASRGAREVTEAFF
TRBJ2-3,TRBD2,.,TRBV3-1,TGTGCCAGCAGCCATAGCGGGGGCGGTACGCAGTATTTT,CASSHSGGGTQYF
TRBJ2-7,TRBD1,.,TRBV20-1,TGCAGTGCCAGGGGGCACAGGGGGTACGAGCAGTACTTC,CSARGHRGYEQYF
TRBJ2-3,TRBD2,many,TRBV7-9,TGTGCCAGCAGCTTTTTAGCGGGAACGGTAGAAGATACGCAGTATTTT,CASSFLAGTVEDTQYF
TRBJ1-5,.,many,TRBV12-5,TGTGCTAGTGCTACACAGGGTGGGGATCAGCCCCAGCATTTT,CASATQGGDQPQHF
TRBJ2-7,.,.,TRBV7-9,TGTGCCAGCAGCTTAGTAGGGGGACTTCCCTACGAGCAGTACTTC,CASSLVGGLPYEQYF
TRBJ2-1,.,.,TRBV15,TGTGCCACCAGCAGAGATGGGTGGGGATCATACAATGAGCAGTTCTTC,CATSRDGWGSYNEQFF
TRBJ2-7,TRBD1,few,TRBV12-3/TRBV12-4,TGTGCCAGCAGGTTGGACAGGCTCTACGAGCAGTACTTC,CASRLDRLYEQYF
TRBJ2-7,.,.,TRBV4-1,TGCGCCAGCAGTCAGGCCGGGACCCGGGTCTCCCACGAGCAGTACTTC,CASSQAGTRVSHEQYF
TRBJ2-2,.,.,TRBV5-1,TGCGCCAGCAGCTTGTTGTTGGCAGACACCGGGGAGCTGTTTTTT,CASSLLLADTGELFF
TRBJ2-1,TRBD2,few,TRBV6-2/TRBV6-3,TGTGCCAGCAGGTCGACTAGCGGCTACAATGAGCAGTTCTTC,CASRSTSGYNEQFF
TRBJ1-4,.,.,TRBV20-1,TGCAGTGCTAGAGAGGGGGGAGAGGAATTTGGGACCAAACTGTTTTTT,CSAREGGEEFGTKLFF
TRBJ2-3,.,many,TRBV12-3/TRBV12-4,TGTGCCAGCAGCCTATCCGCCATTAGCACAGATACGCAGTATTTT,CASSLSAISTDTQYF
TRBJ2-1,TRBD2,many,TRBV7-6,TGTGCCAGCAGGGCACTAGCGGGGATAGGGAGCGATGAGCAGTTCTTC,CASRALAGIGSDEQFF
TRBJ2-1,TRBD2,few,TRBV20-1,TGCAGTCCCGGGAGGGCGAATGAGCAGTTCTTC,CSPGRANEQFF
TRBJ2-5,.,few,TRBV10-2,TGCGCCAGCAGTGAGACCCGGGTGATAGAGACCCAGTACTTC,CASSETRVIETQYF
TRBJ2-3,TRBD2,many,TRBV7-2,TGTGCCAGCAGCGAGACTAGCGGCTCAGCGGCAGATACGCAGTATTTT,CASSETSGSAADTQYF
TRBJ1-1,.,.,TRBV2,TGTGCCAGCAGGAGAACAGTGAACACTGAAGCTTTCTTT,CASRRTVNTEAFF
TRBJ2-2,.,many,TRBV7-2,TGTGCCAGCAGCCGGGACGGGTTCACCGGGGAGCTGTTTTTT,CASSRDGFTGELFF
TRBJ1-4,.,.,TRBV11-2,TGTGCCAGCAGCCCCCGGACCTCTAATGAAAAACTGTTTTTT,CASSPRTSNEKLFF
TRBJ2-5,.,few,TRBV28,TGTGCCAGCAGTTTACGACCGGGAGCCAGCCGGGGGACCCAGTACTTC,CASSLRPGASRGTQYF
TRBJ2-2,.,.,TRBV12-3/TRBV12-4,TGTGCCAGCAGTCCCGGGTCCGGCGGTGGGGAGCTGTTTTTT,CASSPGSGGGELFF